The clone carrying this T cell receptor (beta chain) was detected many times. Its antigen is not identified. 5'RACE with 10-nucleotide random UMIs generated the cDNA. TCRdb recomputed calls from the 5' RACE reads with MiXCR, one row per CDR3 protein. Of 20,000 to 30,000 distinct CDR3 sequences in the sample, 2% to 2.5% were seen once. This sample was included in a study of neurological immune-mediated disorders. Study information: For the roughly 34 multiple sclerosis patients, the disease was relapsing-remitting in around 31 and secondary progressive in 3.

Germline loops: CDR1 DFQATT, CDR2 SNEGSKA (reference sequence). This CDR3 is built from 12 residues. Trimming took off 5 bases at V and 7 bases at J, with 12 bases between the two ends. Overall study results and limits: Association of the multiple sclerosis repertoire cluster with clinical or MRI features was not observed for any feature. The greatest TCR clonal expansion appeared in HTLV-1-associated myelopathy and the smallest, falling below healthy controls, in multiple sclerosis.

The sequencing input was PBMCs. The chain combines TRBV20-1 with TRBJ1-5, with TRBD1 as a possible D gene (5 bases). This clonotype was obtained from a woman aged 50 to 60 with multiple sclerosis. Here the CDR3 reads CSALGVAQPQHF. The CDR3 DNA reads as TGCAGTGCTTTAGGGGTAGCGCAGCCCCAGCATTTT.